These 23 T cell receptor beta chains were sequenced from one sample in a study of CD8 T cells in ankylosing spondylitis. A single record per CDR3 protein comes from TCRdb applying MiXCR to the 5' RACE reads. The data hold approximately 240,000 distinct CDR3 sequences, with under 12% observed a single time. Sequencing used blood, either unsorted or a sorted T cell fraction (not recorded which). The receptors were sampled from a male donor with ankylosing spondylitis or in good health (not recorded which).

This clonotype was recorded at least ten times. CDR3 sequence reads: CSARTFGGGPGNTIYF. The CDR3 DNA is TGCAGTGCTAGGACCTTTGGCGGGGGGCCCGGAAACACCATATATTTT. The genes are TRBV20-1 and TRBJ1-3; maybe TRBD1 (6 bases). This CDR3 region has 16 residues. V was shortened by 3 bases and J by 4 bases, with 19 bases between the two germline ends. In germline, CDR1 is DFQATT, CDR2 SNEGSKA (reference sequence).

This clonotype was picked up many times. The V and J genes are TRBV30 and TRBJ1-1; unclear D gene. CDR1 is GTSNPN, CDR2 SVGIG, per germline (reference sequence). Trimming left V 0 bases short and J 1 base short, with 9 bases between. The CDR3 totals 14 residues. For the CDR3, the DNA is TGTGCCTGGAGTGTTTGGGGAAGGAACACTGAAGCTTTCTTT. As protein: CAWSVWGRNTEAFF. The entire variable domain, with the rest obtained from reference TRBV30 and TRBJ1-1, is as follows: SQTIHQWPATLVQPVGSPLSLECTVEGTSNPNLYWYRQAAGRGLQLLFYSVGIGQISSEVPQNLSASRPQDRQFILSSKKLLLSDSGFYLCAWSVWGRNTEAFFGQGTRLTVV.

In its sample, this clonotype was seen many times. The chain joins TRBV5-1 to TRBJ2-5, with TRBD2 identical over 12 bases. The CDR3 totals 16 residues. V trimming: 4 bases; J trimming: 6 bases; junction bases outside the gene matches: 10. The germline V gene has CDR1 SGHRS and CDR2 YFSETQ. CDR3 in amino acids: CASSKRLAGESQTQYF. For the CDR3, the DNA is TGCGCCAGCAGCAAAAGACTAGCGGGAGAGAGCCAGACCCAGTACTTC.

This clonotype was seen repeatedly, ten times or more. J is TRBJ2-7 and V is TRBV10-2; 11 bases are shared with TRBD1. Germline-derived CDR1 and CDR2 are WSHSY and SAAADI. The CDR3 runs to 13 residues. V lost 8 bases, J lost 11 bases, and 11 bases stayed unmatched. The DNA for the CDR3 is TGCGCCAGCCACGCCCCGGACAGGGGGCGTAAGTACTTC. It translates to CASHAPDRGRKYF.

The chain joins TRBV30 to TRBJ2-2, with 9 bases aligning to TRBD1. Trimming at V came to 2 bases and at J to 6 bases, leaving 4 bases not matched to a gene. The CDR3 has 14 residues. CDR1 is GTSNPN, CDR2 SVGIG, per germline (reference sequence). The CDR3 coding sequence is TGTGCCTGGAGTAGGGACAGGGAGTCCGGGGAGCTGTTTTTT. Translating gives CAWSRDRESGELFF.

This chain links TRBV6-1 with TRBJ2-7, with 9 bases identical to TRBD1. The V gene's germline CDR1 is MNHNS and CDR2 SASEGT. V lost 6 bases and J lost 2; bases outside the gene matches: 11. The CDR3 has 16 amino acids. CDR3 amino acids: CASSPLAGDRAYEQYF. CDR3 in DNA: TGTGCCAGCAGCCCTTTGGCTGGGGACAGGGCCTACGAGCAGTACTTC.

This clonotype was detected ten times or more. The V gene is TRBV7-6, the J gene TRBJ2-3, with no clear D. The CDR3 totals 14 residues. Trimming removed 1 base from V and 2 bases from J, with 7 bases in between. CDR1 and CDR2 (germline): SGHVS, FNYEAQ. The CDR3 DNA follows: TGTGCCAGCAGCTTAGTTCCCCTCACAGATACGCAGTATTTT. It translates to CASSLVPLTDTQYF.

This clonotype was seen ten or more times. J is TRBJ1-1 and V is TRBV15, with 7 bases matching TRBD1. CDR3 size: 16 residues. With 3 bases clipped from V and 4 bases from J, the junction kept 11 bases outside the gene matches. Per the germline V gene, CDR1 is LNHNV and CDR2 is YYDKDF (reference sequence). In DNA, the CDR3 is TGTGCCACCAGCAGTTACACAGGGGCTGGGGGCACTGAAGCTTTCTTT. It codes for CATSSYTGAGGTEAFF.

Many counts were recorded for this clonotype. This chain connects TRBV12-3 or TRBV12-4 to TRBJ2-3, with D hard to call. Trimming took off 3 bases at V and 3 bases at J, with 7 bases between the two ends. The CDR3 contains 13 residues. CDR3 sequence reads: CASSLMGTDTQYF. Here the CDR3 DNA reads TGTGCCAGCAGTTTGATGGGGACAGATACGCAGTATTTT.

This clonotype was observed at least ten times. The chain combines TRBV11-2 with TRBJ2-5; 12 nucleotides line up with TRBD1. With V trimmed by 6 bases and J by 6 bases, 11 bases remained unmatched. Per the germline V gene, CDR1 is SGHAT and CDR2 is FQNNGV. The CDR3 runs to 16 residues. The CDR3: CASSLWGTGGVQTQYF. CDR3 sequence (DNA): TGTGCCAGCAGTCTTTGGGGGACAGGGGGCGTACAGACCCAGTACTTC.

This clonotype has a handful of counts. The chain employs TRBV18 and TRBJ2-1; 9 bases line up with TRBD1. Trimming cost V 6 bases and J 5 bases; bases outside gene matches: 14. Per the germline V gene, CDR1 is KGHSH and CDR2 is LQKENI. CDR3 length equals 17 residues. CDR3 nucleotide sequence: TGTGCCAGCTCTCAGAGTTTGGACAGGGGTCTTCACAATGAGCAGTTCTTC. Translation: CASSQSLDRGLHNEQFF.

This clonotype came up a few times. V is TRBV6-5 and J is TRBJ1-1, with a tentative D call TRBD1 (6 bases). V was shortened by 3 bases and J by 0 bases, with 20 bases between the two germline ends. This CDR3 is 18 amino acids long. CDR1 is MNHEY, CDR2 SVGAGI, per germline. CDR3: CASSYIHRAGPLNTEAFF. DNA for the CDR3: TGTGCCAGCAGTTATATTCACAGGGCCGGCCCTTTGAACACTGAAGCTTTCTTT.

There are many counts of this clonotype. CDR3 region: CAWSGGVRGYTF. The CDR3 DNA sequence: TGTGCCTGGAGTGGGGGAGTGCGTGGCTACACCTTC. The rearrangement uses TRBV30 and TRBJ1-2; D uncertain. Trimming cost V 1 base and J 7 bases, with 10 bases left between them. The germline V gene encodes CDR1 GTSNPN and CDR2 SVGIG (reference sequence). This CDR3 spans 12 amino acids.

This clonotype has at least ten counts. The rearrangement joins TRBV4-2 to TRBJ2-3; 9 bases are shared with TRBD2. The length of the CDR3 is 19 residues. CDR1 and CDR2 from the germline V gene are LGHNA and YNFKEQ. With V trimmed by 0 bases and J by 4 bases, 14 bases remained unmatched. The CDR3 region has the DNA TGTGCCAGCAGCCAAGATTACAGCGGGGGGAAAAGCTCGCCAGATACGCAGTATTTT. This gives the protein CASSQDYSGGKSSPDTQYF.

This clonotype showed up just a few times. CDR3 region: CATSGREGQKSDTQYF. The CDR3 coding sequence is TGCGCCACGAGCGGGAGGGAAGGGCAGAAATCAGATACGCAGTATTTT. The genes are TRBV5-1 and TRBJ2-3; 10 nucleotides agree with TRBD2. Losses at the gene ends were 9 bases for V and 4 bases for J; bases not matched to a gene: 14. The CDR3 is made up of 16 amino acids. Germline loops: CDR1 SGHRS, CDR2 YFSETQ.

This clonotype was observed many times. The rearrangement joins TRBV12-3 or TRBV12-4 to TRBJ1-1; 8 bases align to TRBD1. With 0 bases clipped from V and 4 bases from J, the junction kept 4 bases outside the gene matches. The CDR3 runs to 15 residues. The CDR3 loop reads CASSLALDRGTEAFF. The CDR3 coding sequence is TGTGCCAGCAGTTTAGCCTTAGACAGGGGCACTGAAGCTTTCTTT.

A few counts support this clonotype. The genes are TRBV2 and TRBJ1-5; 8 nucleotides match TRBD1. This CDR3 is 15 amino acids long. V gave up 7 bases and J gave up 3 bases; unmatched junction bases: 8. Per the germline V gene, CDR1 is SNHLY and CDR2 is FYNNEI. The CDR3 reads CASIAGGLNNQPQHF. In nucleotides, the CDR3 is TGTGCCAGCATTGCAGGGGGCCTGAACAATCAGCCCCAGCATTTT.

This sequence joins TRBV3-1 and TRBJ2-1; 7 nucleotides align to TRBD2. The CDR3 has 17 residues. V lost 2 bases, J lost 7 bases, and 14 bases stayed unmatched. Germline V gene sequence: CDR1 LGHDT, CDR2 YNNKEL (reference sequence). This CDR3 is CASSQLAEGPPGNEQFF. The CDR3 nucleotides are TGTGCCAGCAGCCAACTAGCGGAGGGACCACCTGGGAATGAGCAGTTCTTC.

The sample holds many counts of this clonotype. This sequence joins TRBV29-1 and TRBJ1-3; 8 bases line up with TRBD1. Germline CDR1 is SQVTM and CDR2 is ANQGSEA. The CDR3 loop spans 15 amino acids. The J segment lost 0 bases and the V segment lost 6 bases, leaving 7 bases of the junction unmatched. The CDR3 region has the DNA TGCAGCGTGGCCCAGGGGGCCTTCTCTGGAAACACCATATATTTT. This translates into CSVAQGAFSGNTIYF. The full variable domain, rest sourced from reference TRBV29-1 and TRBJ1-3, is SAVISQKPSRDICQRGTSLTIQCQVDSQVTMMFWYRQQPGQSLTLIATANQGSEATYESGFVIDKFPISRPNLTFSTLTVSNMSPEDSSIYLCSVAQGAFSGNTIYFGEGSWLTVV.

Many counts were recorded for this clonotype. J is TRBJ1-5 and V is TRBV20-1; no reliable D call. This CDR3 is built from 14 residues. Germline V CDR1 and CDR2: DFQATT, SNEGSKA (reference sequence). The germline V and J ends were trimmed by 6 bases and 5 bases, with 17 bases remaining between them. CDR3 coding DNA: TGCAGTGCCCACCCGAGACAACCAGATCAGCCCCAGCATTTT. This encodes CSAHPRQPDQPQHF.

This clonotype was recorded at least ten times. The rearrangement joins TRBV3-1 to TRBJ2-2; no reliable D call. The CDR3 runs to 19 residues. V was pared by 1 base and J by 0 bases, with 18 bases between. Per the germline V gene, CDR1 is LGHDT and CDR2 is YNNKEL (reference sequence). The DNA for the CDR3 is TGTGCCAGCAGCCAAGGGACGAGGACCAGGATGCCGAACACCGGGGAGCTGTTTTTT. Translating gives CASSQGTRTRMPNTGELFF. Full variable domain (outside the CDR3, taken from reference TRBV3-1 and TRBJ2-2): DTAVSQTPKYLVTQMGNDKSIKCEQNLGHDTMYWYKQDSKKFLKIMFSYNNKELIINETVPNRFSPKSPDKAHLNLHINSLELGDSAVYFCASSQGTRTRMPNTGELFFGEGSRLTVL.

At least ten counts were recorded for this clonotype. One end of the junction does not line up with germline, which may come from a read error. The CDR3 here is CSVVGVGEIQYF. In DNA, the CDR3 is TGCAGCGTTGTAGGGGTTGGGGAGATCCAGTACTTC. The V call is TRBV29-1, the J call TRBJ2-5; D is possibly TRBD1 or TRBD2 (5 bases each). The germline V gene has CDR1 SQVTM and CDR2 ANQGSEA. The CDR3 covers 12 residues.

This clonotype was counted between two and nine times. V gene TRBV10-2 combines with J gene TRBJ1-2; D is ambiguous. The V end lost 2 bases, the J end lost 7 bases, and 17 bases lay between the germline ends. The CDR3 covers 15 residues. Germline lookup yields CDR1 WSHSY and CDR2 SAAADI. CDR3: CASSEKSGPNLGYTF. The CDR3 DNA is TGCGCCAGCAGTGAGAAGTCAGGCCCCAACCTTGGCTACACCTTC.